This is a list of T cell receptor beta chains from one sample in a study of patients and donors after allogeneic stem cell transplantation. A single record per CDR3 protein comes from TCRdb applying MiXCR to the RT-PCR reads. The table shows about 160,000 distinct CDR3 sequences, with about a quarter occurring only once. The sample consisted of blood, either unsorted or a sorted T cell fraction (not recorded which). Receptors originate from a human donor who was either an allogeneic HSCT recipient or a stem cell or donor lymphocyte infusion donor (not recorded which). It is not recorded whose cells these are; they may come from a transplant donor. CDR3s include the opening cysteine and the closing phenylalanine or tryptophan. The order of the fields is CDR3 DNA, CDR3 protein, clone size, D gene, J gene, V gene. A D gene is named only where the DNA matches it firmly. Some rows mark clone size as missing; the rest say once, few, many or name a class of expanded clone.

cdr3_nt: TGTGCCAGCAGCCAAGGGACAGGGGATTTTGTGGATGGCTACACCTTC
cdr3_aa: CASSQGTGDFVDGYTF
clone_size: many
d_call: TRBD1
j_call: TRBJ1-2
v_call: TRBV4-2

cdr3_nt: TGCAGTGCTAGCTGGCGGAGCTCTGGAAACACCATATATTTT
cdr3_aa: CSASWRSSGNTIYF
clone_size: few
d_call: .
j_call: TRBJ1-3
v_call: TRBV20-1

cdr3_nt: TGTGCCAGCAGTGCCACCGGGACAGGGGAAAAGTACACCTTC
cdr3_aa: CASSATGTGEKYTF
clone_size: .
d_call: TRBD1
j_call: TRBJ1-2
v_call: TRBV6-1

cdr3_nt: TGTGCCAGCAGCTTGGCAACAGTCAACTATGGCTACACCTTC
cdr3_aa: CASSLATVNYGYTF
clone_size: few
d_call: .
j_call: TRBJ1-2
v_call: TRBV7-9

cdr3_nt: TGTGCCACCAGTGAATTCGACAGGGGGTATGGCTACACCTTC
cdr3_aa: CATSEFDRGYGYTF
clone_size: .
d_call: TRBD1
j_call: TRBJ1-2
v_call: TRBV24-1

cdr3_nt: TGCGCCAGCAGCTCCGCACGTTCAGAGAGCTCTGGAAACACCATATATTTT
cdr3_aa: CASSSARSESSGNTIYF
clone_size: few
d_call: .
j_call: TRBJ1-3
v_call: TRBV5-1

cdr3_nt: TGCAGTGCCTTAGGCTACACCTTC
cdr3_aa: CSALGYTF
clone_size: few
d_call: .
j_call: TRBJ1-2
v_call: TRBV20-1

cdr3_nt: TGCGCCAGCAGCTTGTTGCCAGGGAACTCCTACGAGCAGTACTTC
cdr3_aa: CASSLLPGNSYEQYF
clone_size: .
d_call: .
j_call: TRBJ2-7
v_call: TRBV5-1

cdr3_nt: TGCGCCAGCAGCTCGGACAGGGAGACCCAGTACTTC
cdr3_aa: CASSSDRETQYF
clone_size: .
d_call: TRBD1
j_call: TRBJ2-5
v_call: TRBV5-1

cdr3_nt: TGTGCCAGCAGTCCCGGGACAGTGATCCTCTATGGCTACACCTTC
cdr3_aa: CASSPGTVILYGYTF
clone_size: .
d_call: TRBD1
j_call: TRBJ1-2
v_call: TRBV6-5

cdr3_nt: TGTGCCAGCAGCTTGAAATTCTCGGGTCAGCCCCAGCATTTT
cdr3_aa: CASSLKFSGQPQHF
clone_size: .
d_call: .
j_call: TRBJ1-5
v_call: TRBV5-6

cdr3_nt: TGCGCCAGCAGCTTGGTAGCGCGGGGGGGCCTGATATATACGCAGTATTTT
cdr3_aa: CASSLVARGGLIYTQYF
clone_size: few
d_call: TRBD2
j_call: TRBJ2-3
v_call: TRBV5-1

cdr3_nt: TGTGCCAGCAGCCAGACAGTCTTCTATGGCTACACCTTC
cdr3_aa: CASSQTVFYGYTF
clone_size: many
d_call: .
j_call: TRBJ1-2
v_call: TRBV3-1

cdr3_nt: TGTGCCATCACCCCGGGACAGGGGAACGATGAGCAGTTCTTC
cdr3_aa: CAITPGQGNDEQFF
clone_size: .
d_call: TRBD1
j_call: TRBJ2-1
v_call: TRBV10-3

cdr3_nt: TGTGCCAGCAGTTTACGGGCAGGGGACACTGAAGCTTTCTTT
cdr3_aa: CASSLRAGDTEAFF
clone_size: many
d_call: .
j_call: TRBJ1-1
v_call: TRBV12-3/TRBV12-4

cdr3_nt: TGCAGCGTTGTTACGATATACGAGCAGTACTTC
cdr3_aa: CSVVTIYEQYF
clone_size: .
d_call: .
j_call: TRBJ2-7
v_call: TRBV29-1

cdr3_nt: TGTGCCACCAAGGTCCTTCAGGGGCCAGAAGGATTGGCTTTCTTT
cdr3_aa: CATKVLQGPEGLAFF
clone_size: .
d_call: .
j_call: TRBJ1-1
v_call: TRBV6-5

cdr3_nt: TGCAGTGCTAGAGCCCGCGGGGCAGGGGACGAGCAGTACTTC
cdr3_aa: CSARARGAGDEQYF
clone_size: .
d_call: .
j_call: TRBJ2-7
v_call: TRBV20-1

cdr3_nt: TGTGCCATCAGGGGGACAGGGGTGTCACCCCTCCACTTT
cdr3_aa: CAIRGTGVSPLHF
clone_size: .
d_call: TRBD1
j_call: TRBJ1-6
v_call: TRBV10-3

cdr3_nt: TGCGCCAGCAGCTTGGGGCGGGAAGCCGTGGACACTGAAGCTTTCTTT
cdr3_aa: CASSLGREAVDTEAFF
clone_size: many
d_call: .
j_call: TRBJ1-1
v_call: TRBV5-1

cdr3_nt: TGCAGCGTTGATAAGACAGGAATCTTAGATACGCAGTATTTT
cdr3_aa: CSVDKTGILDTQYF
clone_size: few
d_call: .
j_call: TRBJ2-3
v_call: TRBV29-1

cdr3_nt: TGCAGCGTTGAATTGGACAGGGTGGGAAATGAGCAGTTCTTC
cdr3_aa: CSVELDRVGNEQFF
clone_size: few
d_call: TRBD1
j_call: TRBJ2-1
v_call: TRBV29-1

cdr3_nt: TGTGCCAGCAGCTTAGTGTGGATTTCGGACAATGAGCAGTTCTTC
cdr3_aa: CASSLVWISDNEQFF
clone_size: .
d_call: .
j_call: TRBJ2-1
v_call: TRBV7-2

cdr3_nt: TGTGCCAGCAGCCTCCTTTCGGGACAGGGCTCCTACGAGCAGTACTTC
cdr3_aa: CASSLLSGQGSYEQYF
clone_size: .
d_call: TRBD1
j_call: TRBJ2-7
v_call: TRBV7-6

cdr3_nt: TGTGCCAGCAGCCAAGAATCGTATGGTGGCTACACCTTC
cdr3_aa: CASSQESYGGYTF
clone_size: .
d_call: .
j_call: TRBJ1-2
v_call: TRBV4-2

cdr3_nt: TGTGCCAGCAGTTTTCGGGGAGGGCCAGATACGCAGTATTTT
cdr3_aa: CASSFRGGPDTQYF
clone_size: few
d_call: TRBD2
j_call: TRBJ2-3
v_call: TRBV12-3/TRBV12-4

cdr3_nt: TGCAGTGCCATCCGGGACACCCAAGAGACCCAGTACTTC
cdr3_aa: CSAIRDTQETQYF
clone_size: .
d_call: .
j_call: TRBJ2-5
v_call: TRBV20-1

cdr3_nt: TGTGCCAGCAGTTTCCGAGGATCTGAAGCTTTCTTT
cdr3_aa: CASSFRGSEAFF
clone_size: .
d_call: .
j_call: TRBJ1-1
v_call: TRBV12-3/TRBV12-4

cdr3_nt: TGTGCCAGCAGGATCGTCCCAGACTTAAACACTGAAGCTTTCTTT
cdr3_aa: CASRIVPDLNTEAFF
clone_size: few
d_call: .
j_call: TRBJ1-1
v_call: TRBV12-3/TRBV12-4

cdr3_nt: TGCAGTGCTAGTGACAGGGGAAACGCACCCCTCCACTTT
cdr3_aa: CSASDRGNAPLHF
clone_size: .
d_call: TRBD1
j_call: TRBJ1-6
v_call: TRBV20-1

cdr3_nt: TGCAGTGCTAGGTCCAGGGGGATGTACAATGAGCAGTTCTTC
cdr3_aa: CSARSRGMYNEQFF
clone_size: few
d_call: TRBD1
j_call: TRBJ2-1
v_call: TRBV20-1

cdr3_nt: TGTGCCATCAGTGAGTCGAGGGACAGGCGGGCTGGCTACACCTTC
cdr3_aa: CAISESRDRRAGYTF
clone_size: .
d_call: TRBD1
j_call: TRBJ1-2
v_call: TRBV10-3

cdr3_nt: TGTGCCAGCAGCTTAGTTACGGGGGGGAAGACCCAGTACTTC
cdr3_aa: CASSLVTGGKTQYF
clone_size: few
d_call: TRBD2
j_call: TRBJ2-5
v_call: TRBV7-2

cdr3_nt: TGTGCCAGCAGCCAAGGCGTTGCTAGCACGGAGACCCAGTACTTC
cdr3_aa: CASSQGVASTETQYF
clone_size: few
d_call: .
j_call: TRBJ2-5
v_call: TRBV4-2

cdr3_nt: TGCAGCGTTGAAGATCTGGTCGCAGGGAACTTCGATGGCTACACCTTC
cdr3_aa: CSVEDLVAGNFDGYTF
clone_size: many
d_call: .
j_call: TRBJ1-2
v_call: TRBV29-1

cdr3_nt: TGTGCCAGCAGTTTAGGAGGTTCGGTTTTCGGTCTCGCCGATTCGCACGAGCAGTACTTC
cdr3_aa: CASSLGGSVFGLADSHEQYF
clone_size: few
d_call: .
j_call: TRBJ2-7
v_call: TRBV12-3/TRBV12-4

cdr3_nt: TGTGCCAGCAGCACGCGCCGGGACAGGGCCACTGAAGCTTTCTTT
cdr3_aa: CASSTRRDRATEAFF
clone_size: many
d_call: TRBD1
j_call: TRBJ1-1
v_call: TRBV7-8

cdr3_nt: TGTGCCAGCAGTTACTGGAGCCTAGCGGGAGGTTCGCACGAGCAGTACTTC
cdr3_aa: CASSYWSLAGGSHEQYF
clone_size: .
d_call: TRBD2
j_call: TRBJ2-7
v_call: TRBV6-6

cdr3_nt: TGTGCCAGTGGAGTATCGTTCTTC
cdr3_aa: CASGVSFF
clone_size: few
d_call: .
j_call: TRBJ2-1
v_call: TRBV2

cdr3_nt: TGTGCCAGCAGCTTAGGGGACCTTAATTATCAGCCCCAGCATTTT
cdr3_aa: CASSLGDLNYQPQHF
clone_size: few
d_call: .
j_call: TRBJ1-5
v_call: TRBV7-9

cdr3_nt: TGTGCCACCTTCGAACAGGGTCTCCCCTACGAGCAGTACTTC
cdr3_aa: CATFEQGLPYEQYF
clone_size: .
d_call: .
j_call: TRBJ2-7
v_call: TRBV6-2/TRBV6-3

cdr3_nt: TGTGCTAGTGGTTTGTCCACAGGGGGCGCAGATGGCTACACCTTC
cdr3_aa: CASGLSTGGADGYTF
clone_size: .
d_call: TRBD1
j_call: TRBJ1-2
v_call: TRBV12-5

cdr3_nt: TGCAGTGCTCCCGGGACAGGGGGCAATGAGCAGTTCTTC
cdr3_aa: CSAPGTGGNEQFF
clone_size: few
d_call: TRBD1
j_call: TRBJ2-1
v_call: TRBV20-1

cdr3_nt: TGTGCCAGCAGCATAACCCTGGACAGGTTGAACACCGGGGAGCTGTTTTTT
cdr3_aa: CASSITLDRLNTGELFF
clone_size: .
d_call: TRBD1
j_call: TRBJ2-2
v_call: TRBV7-8

cdr3_nt: TGCAGTGCACGGACAGGGATGGTCTATGGCTACACCTTC
cdr3_aa: CSARTGMVYGYTF
clone_size: .
d_call: TRBD1
j_call: TRBJ1-2
v_call: TRBV20-1

cdr3_nt: TGCGCCAGCTGCAGGACAGCTGATCATGAAGCTTTCTTT
cdr3_aa: CASCRTADHEAFF
clone_size: few
d_call: .
j_call: TRBJ1-1
v_call: TRBV5-1